Detailed here is one T cell receptor (beta chain). This table comes from immunoSEQ multiplex PCR, and its TCRdb copy is limited to in-frame clones, with some not included. This sample yields approximately 53,000 clones, of which 80% to 95% are seen a single time; approximately 0.27% belongs to the top ten. The data were obtained in a study of T cell changes during pregnancy in multiple sclerosis. V lost 5 bases to trimming and J lost 1 base; unmatched junction nucleotides: 4. CDR1 is SGHTA, CDR2 FQGTGA, per germline. The CDR3 is made up of 15 amino acids. The V gene is TRBV7-3, the J gene TRBJ2-2; TRBD1 matches at 7 bases. The TCR sequence derives from a female donor with multiple sclerosis, enrolled in a pregnancy study. The sample in question was CD4+ T cells from peripheral blood mononuclear cells, obtained in the second trimester of pregnancy. The CDR3 loop reads CASSPGTVNTGELFF. For the CDR3, the DNA is TGTGCCAGCAGCCCCGGGACAGTGAACACCGGGGAGCTGTTTTTT.